The source of this TCR beta chain is a study of graft-versus-host responses after intestinal transplantation. At the level of the study: Isolated intestinal, liver-intestinal, or multivisceral transplants had been given to the recipients. Anti-thymocyte globulin induction, then tacrolimus and steroids for about 3 years, went to all recipients.

The protocol was immunoSEQ multiplex PCR, while the TCRdb copy is restricted to in-frame clones and leaves out a portion. Of 100,000 to 120,000 clones in the sample, roughly 93% are singletons; the top ten hold about 0.51%. Concerning this clone itself: Its antigen remains unknown.

This sequence was found in a human donor who received an intestinal transplant. Sequences were derived from unstimulated CD8+ T cells sorted from spleen or lymph node cells, sampled before intestinal transplant.

The CDR3: CASSLSSGSGPYNEQFF. CDR3 coding DNA: TGTGCCAGCAGTTTATCGTCGGGTTCGGGACCCTACAATGAGCAGTTCTTC. The J gene is TRBJ2-1, the V gene TRBV27; D may be TRBD1 or TRBD2 (5 bases each). This CDR3 is built from 17 residues. CDR1 MNHEY and CDR2 SMNVEV come from the germline V gene (reference sequence). V gave up 0 bases and J gave up 2 bases, with 14 bases separating them.